This T cell receptor beta chain derives from a study of blood T cell repertoires in COVID-19. Study at large: Sources were T cells, B-cell-depleted T cells, or PBMCs; the material itself was cDNA or gDNA.

Trimming cost V 0 bases and J 6 bases; bases outside gene matches: 4. CDR1 and CDR2 (germline): MNHEY, SMNVEV (reference sequence). The CDR3 has 14 residues. Original analysis: Reference gene primer amplification gave estimated nucleated cell counts. Measured with immunoSEQ multiplex PCR; TCRdb has only the in-frame clones, and not every one. The V and J calls and clone size were taken over from that table, and D and trimming were inferred from the DNA. The sample holds approximately 300,000 clones, 92% seen once. Recruits, aged about 18 to 100 years, lived in approximately 26 US areas. Recovered status applied to Cohort 3 donors who had two consecutive negative PCRs. It also applied to those with clearance or with symptom resolution.

The TCR was taken from a woman in her 30s who had recovered from COVID-19. The sample comprised PBMCs or T cells enriched from blood (not recorded which). The chain employs TRBV27 and TRBJ1-1; 7 positions match TRBD1. This chain's CDR3 is CASSLSGGLPEAFF. The CDR3 DNA is TGTGCCAGCAGTTTATCAGGGGGCCTCCCTGAAGCTTTCTTT.